Sequencing of this T cell receptor (beta chain) was carried out in a study of blood T cell repertoires in COVID-19. In the study overall: Sites across the United States, Italy and Spain contributed samples from acute and convalescent COVID-19.

TCRdb's table, derived via immunoSEQ multiplex PCR, lists solely in-frame clones and lacks some. The sample includes 88,000 or so clones, over 75% of them seen just once. Trimming took 2 bases from V and 8 from J, leaving 21 bases between them. The CDR3 is 17 residues long. Germline V gene lookup returns CDR1 SEHNR and CDR2 FQNEAQ (reference sequence). In this sample, this clone turned up a few times. V gene TRBV7-9 combines with J gene TRBJ1-4; weak D call: TRBD1 (6 bases). The sample comprised peripheral blood. This receptor was identified in a man older than 75 with acute or convalescent COVID-19. The CDR3 DNA is TGTGCCAGCAGCTTAACATCGGGCCAGTCGAGGGGGGAAAAACTGTTTTTT. Its protein product is CASSLTSGQSRGEKLFF.